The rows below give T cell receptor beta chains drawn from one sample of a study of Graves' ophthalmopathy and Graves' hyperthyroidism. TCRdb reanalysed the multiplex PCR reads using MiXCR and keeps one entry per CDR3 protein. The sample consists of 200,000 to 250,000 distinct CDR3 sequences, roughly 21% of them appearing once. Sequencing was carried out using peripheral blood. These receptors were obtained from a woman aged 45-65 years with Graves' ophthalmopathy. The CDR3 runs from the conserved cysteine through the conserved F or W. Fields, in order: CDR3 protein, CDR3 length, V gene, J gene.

CASSQGSGGTYGYTF	15	TRBV3-1	TRBJ1-2
CASSPVWNTEAFF	13	TRBV27	TRBJ1-1
CASSLEFGKAGTGTYEQYF	19	TRBV5-1	TRBJ2-7
CASSRLGVTGGKMETQYF	18	TRBV11-2	TRBJ2-5
CSARLGRGGNTIYF	14	TRBV20-1	TRBJ1-3
CASSWAELGIRELFF	15	TRBV6-5	TRBJ2-2
CSANPSEIFYGYTF	14	TRBV20-1	TRBJ1-2
CASSRPGHQNTEAFF	15	TRBV4-1	TRBJ1-1
CASSSGTSETKNEQFF	16	TRBV28	TRBJ2-1
CASSTGARAQYF	12	TRBV27	TRBJ2-5
CAWSVRLALAGELFF	15	TRBV30	TRBJ2-2
CASSFLPGSGMETQYF	16	TRBV11-2	TRBJ2-5
CASSAGQPNTEAFF	14	TRBV5-1	TRBJ1-1
CASRAEGAGHQPQHF	15	TRBV6-1	TRBJ1-5
CASSQEGWGIDSPLHF	16	TRBV4-1	TRBJ1-6
CAWSPGGRGYTF	12	TRBV30	TRBJ1-2
CASSLGNIQYF	11	TRBV27	TRBJ2-4
CASSEIGHSNQPQHF	15	TRBV2	TRBJ1-5
CASSLGPGTRNGYTF	15	TRBV5-1	TRBJ1-2
CASSLSHISPGRTEAFF	17	TRBV11-2	TRBJ1-1
CASSSATDSLYGYTF	15	TRBV7-9	TRBJ1-2
CASSRTTGVHDTGELFF	17	TRBV12-3/TRBV12-4	TRBJ2-2
CASSLTGSKVSEQYF	15	TRBV12-3/TRBV12-4	TRBJ2-7
CSARSGTGGNSPLHF	15	TRBV20-1	TRBJ1-6
CASSPGKDFYGYTF	14	TRBV5-1	TRBJ1-2
CASSLLPVGEQYF	13	TRBV12-3/TRBV12-4	TRBJ2-7
CASRSPREQYF	11	TRBV28	TRBJ2-7
CASSLQGTNTGELFF	15	TRBV28	TRBJ2-2
CSAREPHREGAGETQYF	17	TRBV20-1	TRBJ2-5
CSARGENYEQYF	12	TRBV20-1	TRBJ2-7
CASSRFEGPYEQYF	14	TRBV6-5	TRBJ2-7
CAWRGQLDQPQHF	13	TRBV30	TRBJ1-5
CAWSVGRGPKNIQYF	15	TRBV30	TRBJ2-4
CASREYSGNTIYF	13	TRBV27	TRBJ1-3
CASSLIGGVGYGYTF	15	TRBV7-3	TRBJ1-2
CASSWDRNTEAFF	13	TRBV12-3/TRBV12-4	TRBJ1-1
CAIRGQADSPLHF	13	TRBV10-3	TRBJ1-6
CASSLRDTLGWGTEAFF	17	TRBV7-8	TRBJ1-1
CASSFRDGRETQYF	14	TRBV12-3/TRBV12-4	TRBJ2-5
CASRWGQVTGELFF	14	TRBV12-3/TRBV12-4	TRBJ2-2
CSARDGVRETQYF	13	TRBV20-1	TRBJ2-5
CASSLGGNKETQYF	14	TRBV7-2	TRBJ2-5
CASSSNLAGVETQYF	15	TRBV7-9	TRBJ2-5
CASRQGDSYEQYF	13	TRBV7-8	TRBJ2-7
CATSDSSGPSVSGELFF	17	TRBV24-1	TRBJ2-2
CSVEDSLDSRGGYTF	15	TRBV29-1	TRBJ1-2
CASRTASNQPQHF	13	TRBV27	TRBJ1-5
CSAGPLGTEAFF	12	TRBV29-1	TRBJ1-1
CASSLKTPGQTYGYTF	16	TRBV11-2	TRBJ1-2
CASSYLGDSTEAFF	14	TRBV6-2/TRBV6-3	TRBJ1-1
CASSSTPEETQYF	13	TRBV7-9	TRBJ2-5
CASRRFLSYEQYF	13	TRBV28	TRBJ2-7
CASRGDGTGVNTEAFF	16	TRBV5-1	TRBJ1-1
CASRVQSSGNTIYF	14	TRBV6-1	TRBJ1-3
CASSLNGGSQETQYF	15	TRBV7-3	TRBJ2-5
CASSPEGSSNTGELFF	16	TRBV11-1	TRBJ2-2
CATSRDYSGKETQYF	15	TRBV15	TRBJ2-5